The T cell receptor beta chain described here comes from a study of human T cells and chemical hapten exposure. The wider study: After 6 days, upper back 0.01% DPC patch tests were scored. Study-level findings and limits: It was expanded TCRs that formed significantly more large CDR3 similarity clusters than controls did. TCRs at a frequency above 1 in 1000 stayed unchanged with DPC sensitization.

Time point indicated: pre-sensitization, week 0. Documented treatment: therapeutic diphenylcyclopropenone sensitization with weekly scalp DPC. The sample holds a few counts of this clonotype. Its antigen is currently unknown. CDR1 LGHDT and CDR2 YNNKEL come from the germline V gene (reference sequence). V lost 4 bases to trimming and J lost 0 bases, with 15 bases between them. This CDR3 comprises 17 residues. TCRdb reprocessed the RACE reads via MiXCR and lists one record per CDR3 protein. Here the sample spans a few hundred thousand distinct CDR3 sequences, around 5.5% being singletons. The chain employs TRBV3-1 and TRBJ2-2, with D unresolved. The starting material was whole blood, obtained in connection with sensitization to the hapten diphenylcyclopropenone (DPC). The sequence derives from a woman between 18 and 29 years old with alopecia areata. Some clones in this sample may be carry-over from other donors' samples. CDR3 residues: CASSRPSRAANTGELFF. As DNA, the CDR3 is TGTGCCAGCAGCCGACCGTCTAGGGCAGCGAACACCGGGGAGCTGTTTTTT.